This T cell receptor beta chain was profiled in a study of shared clonotypes between healthy human individuals. V was pared by 3 bases and J by 2 bases, with 10 bases between. CDR1 and CDR2 (germline): KGHSH, LQKENI. The CDR3 is 15 residues long. Repertoires were generated with immunoSEQ multiplex PCR, while TCRdb's copy carries only in-frame clones and drops some. The sample carries approximately 640,000 clones, roughly 87% recorded once. This receptor was taken from a young man in good health. Some clones in this sample may be carry-over from other donors' samples. The chain is built from TRBV18 and TRBJ2-2, with D perhaps matching TRBD1 (5 bases). Sequences were obtained from memory CD8+ T cells from PBMCs. Sample subset: CD45RO+ cells pooled with CCR7-negative TemRA cells. The CDR3 here is CASSPLDSNTGELFF. CDR3 nucleotide sequence: TGTGCCAGCTCACCGCTCGACAGCAACACCGGGGAGCTGTTTTTT. Complete variable domain (other parts from reference TRBV18 and TRBJ2-2): NAGVMQNPRHLVRRRGQEARLRCSPMKGHSHVYWYRQLPEEGLKFMVYLQKENIIDESGMPKERFSAEFPKEGPSILRIQQVVRGDSAAYFCASSPLDSNTGELFFGEGSRLTVL.